The rows below give T cell receptor beta chains drawn from one sample of a study of blood T cell repertoires in COVID-19. The table came from immunoSEQ multiplex PCR; TCRdb's copy has only in-frame clones and leaves some out. The table lists fewer than 60,000 clones, roughly 88% of them singletons, with under 15% in the top ten. What was sequenced was peripheral blood. The receptors were sampled from a human donor in a cohort sampled during active COVID-19. The CDR3 runs from the conserved cysteine through the conserved F or W. D genes are given only for firm matches. Some rows mark clone size as missing; the rest say once, few, many or name a class of expanded clone.

d_call: -; cdr3_length: 13; j_call: TRBJ2-1; v_call: TRBV11-2; clone_size: -; cdr3_nt: TGTGCCAGCAGCCCAGGGTACTACAATGAGCAGTTCTTC; cdr3_aa: CASSPGYYNEQFF
d_call: -; cdr3_length: 15; j_call: TRBJ2-1; v_call: TRBV5-1; clone_size: -; cdr3_nt: TGCGCCAGCAGCTATGAGGGTAGCTCCTACAATGAGCAGTTCTTC; cdr3_aa: CASSYEGSSYNEQFF
d_call: TRBD2; cdr3_length: 16; j_call: TRBJ2-1; v_call: TRBV12-5; clone_size: once; cdr3_nt: TGTGCTAGTGGTTCCCCATGGCGGGAGTTTTTCAATGAGCAGTTCTTC; cdr3_aa: CASGSPWREFFNEQFF
d_call: -; cdr3_length: 12; j_call: TRBJ1-1; v_call: TRBV19; clone_size: -; cdr3_nt: TGTGCCCCAGGGGATTTTGGCACTGAAGCTTTCTTT; cdr3_aa: CAPGDFGTEAFF
d_call: TRBD1; cdr3_length: 15; j_call: TRBJ1-1; v_call: TRBV7-9; clone_size: once; cdr3_nt: TGTGCCAGCAGCCAGAGGGGACAGGGGGACACTGAAGCTTTCTTT; cdr3_aa: CASSQRGQGDTEAFF
d_call: -; cdr3_length: 12; j_call: TRBJ1-1; v_call: TRBV12-3/TRBV12-4; clone_size: -; cdr3_nt: TGTGCCAGCAGTTACACGAACACTGAAGCTTTCTTT; cdr3_aa: CASSYTNTEAFF
d_call: TRBD2; cdr3_length: 14; j_call: TRBJ2-7; v_call: TRBV7-8; clone_size: -; cdr3_nt: TGTGCCAGCACCCGTCGAGCGGGAGGTCTCGAGCAGTACTTC; cdr3_aa: CASTRRAGGLEQYF
d_call: -; cdr3_length: 15; j_call: TRBJ2-7; v_call: TRBV5-6; clone_size: -; cdr3_nt: TGTGCCAGCAGCTTGGTCCGGACAGCCCTCTCGGAGCAGTACTTC; cdr3_aa: CASSLVRTALSEQYF
d_call: -; cdr3_length: 16; j_call: TRBJ2-2; v_call: TRBV18; clone_size: -; cdr3_nt: TGTGCCAGCTCACCACGGCAGGGGTCGAACACCGGGGAGCTGTTTTTT; cdr3_aa: CASSPRQGSNTGELFF
d_call: -; cdr3_length: 13; j_call: TRBJ2-2; v_call: TRBV19; clone_size: -; cdr3_nt: TGTGCCAGTAGTATAGCCCCAGACAGGGAGCTGTTTTTT; cdr3_aa: CASSIAPDRELFF
d_call: TRBD1; cdr3_length: 16; j_call: TRBJ1-6; v_call: TRBV19; clone_size: -; cdr3_nt: TGTGCCAGTAGTATCCTACCGGGACAGGGCAGTTCACCCCTCCACTTT; cdr3_aa: CASSILPGQGSSPLHF
d_call: -; cdr3_length: 15; j_call: TRBJ1-2; v_call: TRBV5-8; clone_size: -; cdr3_nt: TGTGCCAGCAGCTTGTTTGTAGGGGACTCCTATGGCTACACCTTC; cdr3_aa: CASSLFVGDSYGYTF
d_call: TRBD1; cdr3_length: 17; j_call: TRBJ1-1; v_call: TRBV5-6; clone_size: -; cdr3_nt: TGTGCCAGCAGCCGCATGCTGAAGGGACAGGATCACACTGAAGCTTTCTTT; cdr3_aa: CASSRMLKGQDHTEAFF
d_call: -; cdr3_length: 15; j_call: TRBJ2-3; v_call: TRBV7-2; clone_size: -; cdr3_nt: TGTGCCAGCAGCTTCGGTCAGGGCCTCACAGATACGCAGTATTTT; cdr3_aa: CASSFGQGLTDTQYF
d_call: TRBD2; cdr3_length: 15; j_call: TRBJ2-1; v_call: TRBV7-6; clone_size: -; cdr3_nt: TGTGCCAGCAGCAACACTAGGGCGGGGGGGCCGGTGGAGTTCTTC; cdr3_aa: CASSNTRAGGPVEFF
d_call: -; cdr3_length: 15; j_call: TRBJ2-5; v_call: TRBV6-5; clone_size: once; cdr3_nt: TGTGCCAGCAGTTACTCGATGGGGGCCCAAGAGACCCAGTACTTC; cdr3_aa: CASSYSMGAQETQYF
d_call: -; cdr3_length: 15; j_call: TRBJ2-2; v_call: TRBV7-6; clone_size: -; cdr3_nt: TGTGCCAGCAGCTTTGAAAGGTTGAGGACCGGGGAGCTGTTTTTT; cdr3_aa: CASSFERLRTGELFF
d_call: TRBD1; cdr3_length: 17; j_call: TRBJ2-1; v_call: TRBV19; clone_size: -; cdr3_nt: TGTGCCAGTAGTCTAACCCTCCCAGGGGGCGCTTACAATGAGCAGTTCTTC; cdr3_aa: CASSLTLPGGAYNEQFF
d_call: TRBD1; cdr3_length: 12; j_call: TRBJ1-1; v_call: TRBV6-6; clone_size: -; cdr3_nt: TGTGCCAGCAGACAGGGGGCCACTGAAGCTTTCTTT; cdr3_aa: CASRQGATEAFF
d_call: TRBD1; cdr3_length: 16; j_call: TRBJ1-6; v_call: TRBV6-5; clone_size: -; cdr3_nt: TGTGCCAGCAGTTACACCCAACAGGGGATGGGTTCACCCCTCCACTTT; cdr3_aa: CASSYTQQGMGSPLHF
d_call: -; cdr3_length: 14; j_call: TRBJ2-1; v_call: TRBV2; clone_size: -; cdr3_nt: TGTGCCAGCAAGCCGGTCCCTTCCTACAATGAGCAGTTCTTC; cdr3_aa: CASKPVPSYNEQFF
d_call: TRBD1; cdr3_length: 16; j_call: TRBJ2-7; v_call: TRBV5-8; clone_size: -; cdr3_nt: TGTGCCAGCAGCCAACTAGGGACAGGCCTCCTCTACGAGCAGTACTTC; cdr3_aa: CASSQLGTGLLYEQYF
d_call: -; cdr3_length: 15; j_call: TRBJ2-7; v_call: TRBV6-5; clone_size: -; cdr3_nt: TGTGCCAGCAGTTCCTCGCCGGGCAGGGTCTACGAGCAGTACTTC; cdr3_aa: CASSSSPGRVYEQYF
d_call: -; cdr3_length: 15; j_call: TRBJ2-3; v_call: TRBV4-2; clone_size: -; cdr3_nt: TGTGCCAGCAGCCAAGTTGCGTCGGGCACAGATACGCAGTATTTT; cdr3_aa: CASSQVASGTDTQYF
d_call: -; cdr3_length: 17; j_call: TRBJ2-2; v_call: TRBV11-2; clone_size: -; cdr3_nt: TGTGCCAGCAGCGATATCTCAAGCGGCCCCCTTCGGGGGGAGCTGTTTTTT; cdr3_aa: CASSDISSGPLRGELFF
d_call: TRBD2; cdr3_length: 15; j_call: TRBJ2-3; v_call: TRBV5-1; clone_size: -; cdr3_nt: TGCGCCAGCAGCTTTTCAGCGGGGAGCACAGATACGCAGTATTTT; cdr3_aa: CASSFSAGSTDTQYF
d_call: -; cdr3_length: 16; j_call: TRBJ2-7; v_call: TRBV6-2/TRBV6-3; clone_size: once; cdr3_nt: TGTGCCAGCAGCAACGGCAGGGACAAAGGTTTCGACGAGCAGTACTTC; cdr3_aa: CASSNGRDKGFDEQYF
d_call: -; cdr3_length: 13; j_call: TRBJ1-2; v_call: TRBV18; clone_size: -; cdr3_nt: TGTGCCAGCTCCCTGGACAGAGTCTATGGCTACACCTTC; cdr3_aa: CASSLDRVYGYTF
d_call: -; cdr3_length: 12; j_call: TRBJ2-5; v_call: TRBV10-3; clone_size: -; cdr3_nt: TGTGCCATCAGTGAGATCGAAGAGACCCAGTACTTC; cdr3_aa: CAISEIEETQYF
d_call: TRBD2; cdr3_length: 17; j_call: TRBJ2-1; v_call: TRBV13; clone_size: -; cdr3_nt: TGTGCCAGCAGCCCGAGGACTAGCGGTCTTCGGAACAATGAGCAGTTCTTC; cdr3_aa: CASSPRTSGLRNNEQFF
d_call: TRBD1; cdr3_length: 14; j_call: TRBJ1-1; v_call: TRBV2; clone_size: few; cdr3_nt: TGTGCCAGCAGTGAATTGACAGGGGACACTGAAGCTTTCTTT; cdr3_aa: CASSELTGDTEAFF
d_call: -; cdr3_length: 13; j_call: TRBJ2-7; v_call: TRBV4-3; clone_size: -; cdr3_nt: TGCGCCAGCAGCCAGTCAATGGGAGGCGAGCAGTACTTC; cdr3_aa: CASSQSMGGEQYF
d_call: TRBD2; cdr3_length: 16; j_call: TRBJ2-7; v_call: TRBV2; clone_size: -; cdr3_nt: TGTGCCAGCACCGTCCTACTAGCGGTTCTGGGCTACGAGCAGTACTTC; cdr3_aa: CASTVLLAVLGYEQYF
d_call: TRBD1; cdr3_length: 14; j_call: TRBJ1-2; v_call: TRBV29-1; clone_size: few; cdr3_nt: TGCAGCGTTGCCCAGGGGACAGGACCCTATGGCTACACCTTC; cdr3_aa: CSVAQGTGPYGYTF
d_call: -; cdr3_length: 14; j_call: TRBJ2-2; v_call: TRBV4-2; clone_size: -; cdr3_nt: TGTGCCAGCAAAGGTAGCGGTGACACCGGGGAGCTGTTTTTT; cdr3_aa: CASKGSGDTGELFF
d_call: -; cdr3_length: 12; j_call: TRBJ1-2; v_call: TRBV6-5; clone_size: -; cdr3_nt: TGTGCCAGCAGTCCAATCAGACGTAATGGGCCCTTC; cdr3_aa: CASSPIRRNGPF
d_call: TRBD2; cdr3_length: 16; j_call: TRBJ2-1; v_call: TRBV11-2; clone_size: -; cdr3_nt: TGTGCCAGCTGGGGGTGGGCGGGAGGAGCGAACAATGAGCAGTTCTTC; cdr3_aa: CASWGWAGGANNEQFF
d_call: -; cdr3_length: 14; j_call: TRBJ2-2; v_call: TRBV10-3; clone_size: once; cdr3_nt: TGTGCCATCAGTGAGTCACAGACCACCGGGGAGCTGTTTTTT; cdr3_aa: CAISESQTTGELFF
d_call: -; cdr3_length: 13; j_call: TRBJ2-5; v_call: TRBV5-1; clone_size: -; cdr3_nt: TGCGCCAGCAGCTTGGCCAGGGGAGAGACCCAGTACTTC; cdr3_aa: CASSLARGETQYF
d_call: TRBD1; cdr3_length: 17; j_call: TRBJ1-2; v_call: TRBV9; clone_size: -; cdr3_nt: TGTGCCAGCAGCGTAGATGGACAGGGGGGTGCATTGGGAGGCTACACCTTC; cdr3_aa: CASSVDGQGGALGGYTF
d_call: -; cdr3_length: 15; j_call: TRBJ2-1; v_call: TRBV24-1; clone_size: -; cdr3_nt: TGTGCCACCAGTCGCGGGGTCGGTCCATACAATGAGCAGTTCTTC; cdr3_aa: CATSRGVGPYNEQFF
d_call: TRBD2; cdr3_length: 19; j_call: TRBJ2-1; v_call: TRBV9; clone_size: -; cdr3_nt: TGTGCCAGCAGCGTAGGGTCAGCGGGAGGAGTACTCGGGAGAAATGAGCAGTTCTTC; cdr3_aa: CASSVGSAGGVLGRNEQFF
d_call: -; cdr3_length: 16; j_call: TRBJ1-3; v_call: TRBV4-1; clone_size: -; cdr3_nt: TGCGCCAGCAGCCATCCCACAGGGAGCTCTGGAAACACCATATATTTT; cdr3_aa: CASSHPTGSSGNTIYF
d_call: TRBD1; cdr3_length: 13; j_call: TRBJ2-2; v_call: TRBV7-8; clone_size: -; cdr3_nt: TGTGCCGGGGGACAGGGGGTCTCCGGGGAGCTGTTTTTT; cdr3_aa: CAGGQGVSGELFF
d_call: -; cdr3_length: 14; j_call: TRBJ1-1; v_call: TRBV5-1; clone_size: -; cdr3_nt: TGCGCCAGCAGCTTGGGACAGAGCAACACTGAAGCTTTCTTT; cdr3_aa: CASSLGQSNTEAFF
d_call: -; cdr3_length: 13; j_call: TRBJ1-2; v_call: TRBV19; clone_size: -; cdr3_nt: TGTGCCAGTAGTTTACAGGGCGACTATGGCTACACCTTC; cdr3_aa: CASSLQGDYGYTF
d_call: -; cdr3_length: 15; j_call: TRBJ1-1; v_call: TRBV5-6; clone_size: -; cdr3_nt: TGTGCCAGCAGCTTAGAGGGTACCATGAACACTGAAGCTTTCTTT; cdr3_aa: CASSLEGTMNTEAFF
d_call: TRBD1; cdr3_length: 13; j_call: TRBJ2-3; v_call: TRBV19; clone_size: -; cdr3_nt: TGTGCCAGTAGCCAGGGGGTTGGAGATACGCAGTATTTT; cdr3_aa: CASSQGVGDTQYF
d_call: -; cdr3_length: 16; j_call: TRBJ2-4; v_call: TRBV11-2; clone_size: -; cdr3_nt: TGTGCCAGCAGCTTAGACCCAACAATAGCCAAAAACATTCAGTACTTC; cdr3_aa: CASSLDPTIAKNIQYF
d_call: -; cdr3_length: 13; j_call: TRBJ1-2; v_call: TRBV6-5; clone_size: medium-sized; cdr3_nt: TGTGCCAGCAGTTACGATATGGGAGCTGGCTACACCTTC; cdr3_aa: CASSYDMGAGYTF
d_call: -; cdr3_length: 14; j_call: TRBJ1-1; v_call: TRBV14; clone_size: -; cdr3_nt: TGTGCCAGCAGCTTACAGACCCTGAACACTGAAGCTTTCTTT; cdr3_aa: CASSLQTLNTEAFF
d_call: -; cdr3_length: 14; j_call: TRBJ2-7; v_call: TRBV7-2; clone_size: -; cdr3_nt: TGTGCCAGCAGTCTCAGGGTCAGTTCCTACGAGCAGTACTTC; cdr3_aa: CASSLRVSSYEQYF
d_call: TRBD1; cdr3_length: 15; j_call: TRBJ2-7; v_call: TRBV27; clone_size: -; cdr3_nt: TGTGCCAGCAGTTTAAAACAGGGGGCAAGGTACGAGCAGTACTTC; cdr3_aa: CASSLKQGARYEQYF
d_call: TRBD2; cdr3_length: 14; j_call: TRBJ2-4; v_call: TRBV6-5; clone_size: -; cdr3_nt: TGTGCCAGCAGCCGTCGGACGGGAGGGAACATTCAGTACTTC; cdr3_aa: CASSRRTGGNIQYF